Below are 5 T cell receptor beta chains sequenced from a single sample in a study of T-cell reconstitution after alpha-beta-depleted transplantation in children. Construction of the TCRbeta library involved unique molecular identifiers. Via MiXCR, TCRdb re-called the PCR reads, giving one row per CDR3 protein. The data contain approximately 47,000 distinct CDR3 sequences, roughly 50% of them singletons. Sequenced here: peripheral blood, sampled before TCRalphabeta/CD19-depleted stem cell transplant. These receptors originate from a boy less than two years old with SCID, due to receive a stem cell transplant.

The chain links TRBV20-1 to TRBJ1-1; 7 nucleotides match TRBD1. Germline CDR1 and CDR2: DFQATT and SNEGSKA (reference sequence). V shed 6 bases, J shed 4 bases, and the junction held 11 bases outside the gene matches. The CDR3 has 14 amino acids. CDR3 DNA: TGCAGTGCAGCTTTAGGGGGCTCAGCCACTGAAGCTTTCTTT. It yields the protein CSAALGGSATEAFF.

The rearrangement uses TRBV12-3 or TRBV12-4 and TRBJ2-7, with D possibly TRBD2 on 5 matching bases. V lost 6 bases and J 4 bases, leaving 13 bases between the germline ends. The CDR3 has 13 residues. CDR3 bases: TGTGCCAGCAGCCCCTCGGGGATTTACGAGCAGTACTTC. Translated: CASSPSGIYEQYF.

This clonotype occurred a few times. The chain recombines TRBV27 with TRBJ1-3; TRBD1 is a possible D gene (5 bases). CDR1 and CDR2 from the germline V gene are MNHEY and SMNVEV (reference sequence). This CDR3 comprises 16 residues. Trimming cost V 5 bases and J 0 bases, with 14 bases left between them. This CDR3 reads CASSSRDGDSGNTIYF. Written as DNA, the CDR3 is TGTGCCAGCAGTAGCCGGGACGGCGACTCTGGAAACACCATATATTTT.

This clonotype was detected only a few times. V is TRBV9 and J is TRBJ2-3, with TRBD2 as a possible D gene (6 bases). Looked up from germline, CDR1 is SGDLS and CDR2 is YYNGEE. CDR3 size: 14 residues. Trimming pared 5 bases from V and 4 bases from J, leaving 14 bases between. The CDR3 nucleotides read TGTGCCAGCAGTTCAGAGTGGGGGGCAGATACGCAGTATTTT. Encoded protein: CASSSEWGADTQYF.

This chain joins TRBV12-3 or TRBV12-4 and TRBJ2-1; a weak D match, TRBD2 (5 bases). V shed 6 bases and J shed 13 bases, with 13 bases lying between them. The CDR3 covers 11 residues. CDR3 DNA sequence: TGTGCCAGCAGCGTGGCACTAGTCCAGTTCTTC. Protein: CASSVALVQFF.